A selection of T cell receptor beta chains follows, all from one sample in a study of T cell responses to AZD1222 COVID-19 vaccine. The table came from immunoSEQ multiplex PCR; TCRdb's copy has only in-frame clones and leaves some out. The sample has about 42,000 clones; around 80% are singletons. This sample comprised peripheral blood, obtained 28 days after the second AZD1222 dose. These receptors originate from an adult who received the AZD1222 COVID-19 vaccine. The CDR3 runs from the conserved cysteine through the conserved F or W. A D gene is named only where the DNA matches it firmly. Size is stated for part of the rows, as once, few or many counts, or as a class when the clone is expanded.

clone_size	d_call	v_call	j_call	cdr3_aa	cdr3_nt
.	.	TRBV19	TRBJ2-2	CASSKRGGGTGELFF	TGTGCCAGTAGTAAGAGGGGCGGTGGGACCGGGGAGCTGTTTTTT
.	TRBD2	TRBV28	TRBJ2-7	CASRPTSGGREQYF	TGTGCCAGCAGGCCGACTAGCGGGGGGAGGGAGCAGTACTTC
.	TRBD2	TRBV12-5	TRBJ2-2	CASGLMGLASGELFF	TGTGCTAGTGGTTTGATGGGACTAGCGTCTGGGGAGCTGTTTTTT
.	.	TRBV7-2	TRBJ1-5	CASSLSPGSGQPQHF	TGTGCCAGCAGCTTATCACCGGGGTCAGGACAGCCCCAGCATTTT
once	.	TRBV14	TRBJ1-2	CASSEGVRDYGYTF	TGTGCCAGCAGCGAAGGGGTTAGAGACTATGGCTACACCTTC
.	.	TRBV18	TRBJ2-1	CASSGAQNPYNEQFF	TGTGCCAGCTCGGGAGCACAAAACCCCTACAATGAGCAGTTCTTC
.	.	TRBV29-1	TRBJ1-2	CSVYRFQESYTF	TGCAGCGTTTACAGGTTTCAAGAGAGCTACACCTTC
.	TRBD1	TRBV5-4	TRBJ1-4	CASSTKGAGEKLFF	TGTGCCAGCAGCACAAAGGGGGCGGGTGAAAAACTGTTTTTT
few	TRBD1	TRBV11-2	TRBJ2-3	CASSRSDRADTQYF	TGTGCCAGCAGCCGATCTGACAGGGCAGATACGCAGTATTTT
once	TRBD2	TRBV5-4	TRBJ2-2	CASSRPTSRDTGELFF	TGTGCCAGCAGCCGACCGACTAGCCGCGACACCGGGGAGCTGTTTTTT
.	TRBD1	TRBV27	TRBJ1-6	CASSLSLVRGRRDSPLHF	TGTGCCAGCAGTTTATCGCTTGTAAGGGGGCGGAGGGATTCACCCCTCCACTTT
.	.	TRBV19	TRBJ2-7	CASSISSGQIVPYEQYF	TGTGCCAGTAGTATAAGTTCCGGACAGATCGTTCCCTACGAGCAGTACTTC
.	.	TRBV19	TRBJ1-5	CASRGDRGFGNQPQHF	TGTGCCAGTAGGGGGGACCGAGGGTTTGGCAATCAGCCCCAGCATTTT
.	.	TRBV28	TRBJ2-2	CASSPPHGVAGELFF	TGTGCCAGCAGTCCGCCCCACGGGGTCGCCGGGGAGCTGTTTTTT
.	.	TRBV11-2	TRBJ2-5	CASSLANSGQETQYF	TGTGCCAGCAGCTTGGCCAACTCCGGCCAAGAGACCCAGTACTTC
medium-sized	TRBD1	TRBV27	TRBJ1-1	CASGTGGRMNTEAFF	TGTGCCAGCGGGACAGGAGGTCGCATGAACACTGAAGCTTTCTTT
.	TRBD1	TRBV29-1	TRBJ2-3	CSVGTGLGLRADTQYF	TGCAGCGTGGGGACAGGACTGGGTCTCCGGGCAGATACGCAGTATTTT
.	.	TRBV9	TRBJ2-5	CASSPWAAAQETQYF	TGTGCCAGCAGCCCGTGGGCGGCCGCACAAGAGACCCAGTACTTC
.	.	TRBV12-3/TRBV12-4	TRBJ1-1	CASSLEGFGAFF	TGTGCCAGCAGTTTAGAGGGCTTTGGGGCTTTCTTT
.	.	TRBV7-6	TRBJ2-1	CASSSTYNEQFF	TGTGCCAGCAGTTCCACCTACAATGAGCAGTTCTTC
.	.	TRBV6-5	TRBJ1-6	CASTGRRWNSPLHF	TGTGCCAGTACAGGGCGCCGGTGGAATTCACCCCTCCACTTT
.	.	TRBV3-1/TRBV3-2	TRBJ1-5	CASSPSIGNQPQHF	TGTGCCAGCAGCCCGTCAATTGGCAATCAGCCCCAGCATTTT
.	.	TRBV20-1	TRBJ2-4	CSASSVAKNIQYF	TGCAGTGCTAGTTCTGTAGCCAAAAACATTCAGTACTTC
.	.	TRBV3-1/TRBV3-2	TRBJ2-7	CASSSPLPIVLDEQYF	TGTGCCAGCAGCAGTCCACTTCCCATCGTGTTAGACGAGCAGTACTTC
.	.	TRBV24-1	TRBJ1-5	CATSAAGGPQPQHF	TGTGCCACCAGTGCTGCAGGAGGCCCTCAGCCCCAGCATTTT
.	TRBD1	TRBV29-1	TRBJ1-4	CSVEGTGPNEKLFF	TGCAGCGTTGAAGGGACAGGACCTAATGAAAAACTGTTTTTT
.	.	TRBV5-1	TRBJ1-1	CASSLDRISAEAFF	TGCGCCAGCAGCTTGGATCGGATTAGCGCTGAAGCTTTCTTT
.	.	TRBV7-8	TRBJ2-7	CASSSRGHEQYF	TGTGCCAGCAGCTCCAGGGGCCACGAGCAGTACTTC
.	.	TRBV6-9	TRBJ2-3	CASSYLGWADTQYF	TGTGCCAGCAGTTATTTGGGATGGGCAGATACGCAGTATTTT
.	.	TRBV3-1/TRBV3-2	TRBJ2-2	CASSFSSFANTGELFF	TGTGCCAGCAGCTTTTCTAGCTTCGCGAACACCGGGGAGCTGTTTTTT
.	TRBD1	TRBV5-1	TRBJ1-1	CASSPTGIVTEAFF	TGCGCCAGCAGCCCGACAGGGATTGTCACTGAAGCTTTCTTT
once	.	TRBV20-1	TRBJ2-1	CSASAGYEQFF	TGCAGTGCTAGCGCCGGCTATGAGCAGTTCTTC
.	.	TRBV10-3	TRBJ1-2	CAIRQGGDGYTF	TGTGCCATCAGGCAGGGAGGTGATGGCTACACCTTC
.	TRBD1	TRBV19	TRBJ2-2	CASSIPGGAGELFF	TGTGCCAGTAGTATCCCAGGGGGCGCCGGGGAGCTGTTTTTT
.	TRBD1	TRBV10-3	TRBJ1-1	CANKRTGSTEAFF	TGTGCAAACAAACGGACAGGGAGTACTGAAGCTTTCTTT
.	.	TRBV7-8	TRBJ2-3	CASRGRRGPTDTQYF	TGTGCCAGCAGGGGAAGGCGGGGACCGACAGATACGCAGTATTTT
.	.	TRBV10-3	TRBJ1-2	CAISEGNYGYTF	TGTGCCATCAGTGAAGGGAACTATGGCTACACCTTC
.	.	TRBV27	TRBJ1-1	CASSFGGRGTEAFF	TGTGCCAGCAGTTTTGGCGGGCGCGGGACTGAAGCTTTCTTT
.	.	TRBV5-1	TRBJ2-7	CASSVRSGRYEQYF	TGCGCCAGCAGCGTCAGGTCTGGAAGGTACGAGCAGTACTTC
.	TRBD1	TRBV19	TRBJ1-6	CASRPPTGGAANSPLHF	TGTGCCAGTAGACCGCCTACAGGGGGCGCCGCTAATTCACCCCTCCACTTT
.	.	TRBV9	TRBJ2-2	CASSFPKRATNTGELFF	TGTGCCAGCAGCTTCCCCAAAAGGGCAACGAACACCGGGGAGCTGTTTTTT
.	.	TRBV6-5	TRBJ2-1	CASSYTEGNEQFF	TGTGCCAGCAGTTACACAGAGGGGAATGAGCAGTTCTTC
.	.	TRBV6-5	TRBJ2-5	CASSWQAREETQYF	TGTGCCAGCAGTTGGCAGGCGAGGGAAGAGACCCAGTACTTC
.	.	TRBV19	TRBJ1-3	CASSSLSGRPSGNTIYF	TGTGCCAGTAGTTCGCTCTCGGGCAGGCCCTCTGGAAACACCATATATTTT
.	TRBD1	TRBV25-1	TRBJ2-3	CASSQQGSSTDTQYF	TGTGCCAGCAGTCAACAGGGGAGTAGCACAGATACGCAGTATTTT
.	.	TRBV2	TRBJ2-5	CASLNRGTRETQYF	TGTGCCAGCCTCAACCGGGGGACCCGGGAGACCCAGTACTTC
.	TRBD1	TRBV19	TRBJ1-1	CASSTGQGTPAFF	TGTGCCAGTAGTACGGGACAGGGTACGCCAGCTTTCTTT
.	.	TRBV7-9	TRBJ2-1	CASSLSAERGDEQFF	TGTGCCAGCAGCTTATCGGCAGAAAGGGGCGATGAGCAGTTCTTC
.	.	TRBV6-5	TRBJ2-3	CASSSLTGAGTDTQYF	TGTGCCAGCAGTTCCTTAACGGGAGCTGGAACAGATACGCAGTATTTT